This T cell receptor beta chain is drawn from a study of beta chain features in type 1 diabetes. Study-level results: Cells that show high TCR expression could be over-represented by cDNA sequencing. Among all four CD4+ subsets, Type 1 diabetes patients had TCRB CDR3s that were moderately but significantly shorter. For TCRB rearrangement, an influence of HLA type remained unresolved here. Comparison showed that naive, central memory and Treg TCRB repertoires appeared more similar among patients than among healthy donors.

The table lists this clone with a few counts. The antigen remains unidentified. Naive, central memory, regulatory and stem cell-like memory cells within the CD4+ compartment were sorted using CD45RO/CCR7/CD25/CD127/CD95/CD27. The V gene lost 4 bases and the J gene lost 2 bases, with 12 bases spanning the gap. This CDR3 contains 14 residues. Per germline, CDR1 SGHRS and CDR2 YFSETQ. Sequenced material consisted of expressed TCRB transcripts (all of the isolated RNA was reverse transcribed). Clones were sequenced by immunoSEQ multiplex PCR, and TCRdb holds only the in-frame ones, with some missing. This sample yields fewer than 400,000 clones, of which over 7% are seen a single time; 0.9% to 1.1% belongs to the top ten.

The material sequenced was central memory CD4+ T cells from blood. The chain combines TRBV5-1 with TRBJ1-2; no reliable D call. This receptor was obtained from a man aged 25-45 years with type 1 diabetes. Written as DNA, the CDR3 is TGCGCCAGCAGCACCTTACCCGAAAACTATGGCTACACCTTC. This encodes CASSTLPENYGYTF.